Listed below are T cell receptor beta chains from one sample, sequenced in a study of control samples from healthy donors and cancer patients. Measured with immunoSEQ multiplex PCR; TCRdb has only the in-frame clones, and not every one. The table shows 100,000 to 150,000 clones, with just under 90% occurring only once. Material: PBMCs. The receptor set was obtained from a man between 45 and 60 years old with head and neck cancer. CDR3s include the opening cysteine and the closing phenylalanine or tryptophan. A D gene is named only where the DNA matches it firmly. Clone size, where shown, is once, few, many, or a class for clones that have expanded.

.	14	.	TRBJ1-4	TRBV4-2	CASSQGQGNEKLFF	TGTGCCAGCAGCCAAGGGCAGGGGAATGAAAAACTGTTTTTT
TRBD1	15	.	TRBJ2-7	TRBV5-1	CASSSDPDRVDEQYF	TGCGCCAGCAGCTCCGATCCAGACAGGGTAGACGAGCAGTACTTC
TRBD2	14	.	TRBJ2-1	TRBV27	CASSLGLAGVEQFF	TGTGCCAGCAGTTTAGGACTAGCGGGAGTTGAGCAGTTCTTC
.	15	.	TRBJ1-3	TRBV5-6	CASSLTRQLRTTIYF	TGTGCCAGCAGCCTGACTAGACAGCTGCGAACCACCATATATTTT
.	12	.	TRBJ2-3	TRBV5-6	CASSVTVDTQYF	TGTGCCAGCAGCGTGACCGTAGATACGCAGTATTTT
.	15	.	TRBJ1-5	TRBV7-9	CASSSGVYSNQPQHF	TGTGCCAGCAGCTCGGGAGTTTATAGCAATCAGCCCCAGCATTTT
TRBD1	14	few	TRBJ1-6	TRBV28	CASREDRGISPLHF	TGTGCCAGCAGGGAAGACAGGGGGATCTCACCCCTCCACTTT
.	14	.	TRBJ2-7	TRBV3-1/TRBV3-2	CASSHRLASYEQYF	TGTGCCAGCAGCCATAGATTAGCATCCTACGAGCAGTACTTC
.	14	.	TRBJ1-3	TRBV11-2	CASSHRSSGNTIYF	TGTGCCAGCAGCCACAGAAGCTCTGGAAACACCATATATTTT
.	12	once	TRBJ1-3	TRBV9	CASEGEASTIYF	TGTGCCAGCGAGGGAGAGGCCAGCACCATATATTTT
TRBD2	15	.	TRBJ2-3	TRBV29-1	CSVAPWGGNTDTQYF	TGCAGCGTTGCACCTTGGGGAGGGAACACAGATACGCAGTATTTT
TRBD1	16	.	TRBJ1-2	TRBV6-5	CASSYGGTVLNYGYTF	TGTGCCAGCAGTTACGGAGGGACAGTACTCAACTATGGCTACACCTTC
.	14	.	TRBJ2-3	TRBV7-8	CASSSRPLPDTQYF	TGTGCCAGCAGCTCCAGACCGCTCCCAGATACGCAGTATTTT
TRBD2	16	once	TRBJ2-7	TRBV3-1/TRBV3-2	CASSLGLAGGRNEQYF	TGTGCCAGCAGCCTCGGACTAGCGGGAGGGAGGAACGAGCAGTACTTC
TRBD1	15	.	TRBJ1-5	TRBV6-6	CASSSGQGIIQPQHF	TGTGCCAGCAGTTCCGGACAGGGGATTATCCAGCCCCAGCATTTT
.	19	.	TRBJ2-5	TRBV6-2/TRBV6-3	CASSYGGVVGQLLQETQYF	TGTGCCAGCAGTTACGGGGGGGTGGTAGGACAGCTTCTACAAGAGACCCAGTACTTC
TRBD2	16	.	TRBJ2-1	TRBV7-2	CASSPQVLSSGNEQFF	TGTGCCAGCAGCCCCCAGGTATTGTCTAGCGGGAATGAGCAGTTCTTC
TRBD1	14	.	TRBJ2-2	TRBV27	CASSIQGGSGELFF	TGTGCCAGCAGTATACAGGGGGGATCCGGGGAGCTGTTTTTT
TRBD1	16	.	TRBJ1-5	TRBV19	CARGGGGTEVNQPQHF	TGTGCCAGGGGGGGAGGGGGGACAGAAGTCAATCAGCCCCAGCATTTT
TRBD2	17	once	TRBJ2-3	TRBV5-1	CASRWGLTSGGKDTQYF	TGCGCCAGCAGGTGGGGACTAACTAGCGGGGGAAAAGATACGCAGTATTTT
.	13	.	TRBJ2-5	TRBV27	CASSLNGQETQYF	TGTGCCAGCAGTCTAAATGGTCAAGAGACCCAGTACTTC
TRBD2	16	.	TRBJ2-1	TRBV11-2	CASSCSGTSGRDEQFF	TGTGCCAGCAGCTGTTCCGGGACTAGCGGGAGAGATGAGCAGTTCTTC
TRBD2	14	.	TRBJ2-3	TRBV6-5	CASSYPGLEDTQYF	TGTGCCAGCAGTTACCCCGGACTAGAAGATACGCAGTATTTT
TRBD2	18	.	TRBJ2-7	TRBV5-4	CASSPGGLAGGIGYEQYF	TGTGCCAGCAGCCCGGGCGGACTAGCGGGAGGGATCGGATACGAGCAGTACTTC
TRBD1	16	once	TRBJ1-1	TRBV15	CATSRSRQGAGTEAFF	TGTGCCACCAGCAGATCACGACAGGGGGCAGGCACTGAAGCTTTCTTT
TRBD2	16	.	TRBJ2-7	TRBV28	CASLTSGRGSGYEQYF	TGTGCCAGCCTGACTAGCGGGCGAGGTTCCGGCTACGAGCAGTACTTC
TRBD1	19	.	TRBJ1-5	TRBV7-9	CASSPQDRVPTYSNQPQHF	TGTGCCAGCAGCCCTCAGGACAGGGTGCCTACCTATAGCAATCAGCCCCAGCATTTT
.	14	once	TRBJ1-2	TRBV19	CASSISGTFYGYTF	TGTGCCAGTAGTATATCCGGGACGTTCTATGGCTACACCTTC
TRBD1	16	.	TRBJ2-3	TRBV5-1	CASSLAWTGVTDTQYF	TGCGCCAGCAGCTTGGCATGGACAGGGGTGACAGATACGCAGTATTTT
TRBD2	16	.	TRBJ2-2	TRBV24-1	CATSASGGERTGELFF	TGTGCCACCAGTGCTAGCGGGGGGGAAAGGACCGGGGAGCTGTTTTTT
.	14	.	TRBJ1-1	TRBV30	CAWGKVGWGTEAFF	TGTGCCTGGGGGAAGGTGGGGTGGGGCACTGAAGCTTTCTTT
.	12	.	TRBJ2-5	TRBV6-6	CASSPGVETQYF	TGTGCCAGCAGTCCAGGGGTAGAGACCCAGTACTTC
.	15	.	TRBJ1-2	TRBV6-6	CASSYGGRGAYGYTF	TGTGCCAGCAGTTACGGGGGGAGGGGAGCCTATGGCTACACCTTC
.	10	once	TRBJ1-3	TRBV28	CASASDTIYF	TGTGCCAGCGCTTCGGACACCATATATTTT
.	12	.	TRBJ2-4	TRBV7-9	CASSLGQTVQYF	TGTGCCAGCAGCTTGGGGCAGACCGTTCAGTACTTC
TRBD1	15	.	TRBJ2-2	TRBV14	CASSQGQGAPRELFF	TGTGCCAGCAGCCAAGGACAGGGGGCTCCGAGGGAGCTGTTTTTT
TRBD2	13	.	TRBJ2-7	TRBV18	CASSPAGVGEQYF	TGTGCCAGCTCACCCGCGGGAGTGGGGGAGCAGTACTTC
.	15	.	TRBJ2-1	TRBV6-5	CASSYSYGGQNEQFF	TGTGCCAGCAGTTACTCGTACGGGGGGCAGAATGAGCAGTTCTTC
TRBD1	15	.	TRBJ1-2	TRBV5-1	CASSSGTGGFYGYTF	TGCGCCAGCAGCTCCGGGACAGGGGGCTTCTATGGCTACACCTTC
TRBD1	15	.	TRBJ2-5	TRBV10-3	CAIRHGTAFQETQYF	TGTGCCATCAGACATGGGACAGCGTTCCAAGAGACCCAGTACTTC
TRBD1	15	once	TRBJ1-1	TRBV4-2	CASSPEGAGGTEAFF	TGTGCCAGCAGCCCCGAGGGGGCAGGGGGCACTGAAGCTTTCTTT
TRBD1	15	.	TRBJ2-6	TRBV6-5	CASSYSGLQGIVLTF	TGTGCCAGCAGTTACTCGGGATTACAGGGGATCGTCCTGACTTTC
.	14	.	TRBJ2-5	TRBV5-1	CASTETARLETQYF	TGCGCCAGCACCGAGACTGCAAGGTTAGAGACCCAGTACTTC
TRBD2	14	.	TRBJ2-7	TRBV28	CASRPLADSYEQYF	TGTGCCAGCAGACCGCTAGCGGACTCCTACGAGCAGTACTTC
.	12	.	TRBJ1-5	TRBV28	CASSLETRTQHF	TGTGCCAGCAGTTTAGAAACGAGGACCCAGCATTTT
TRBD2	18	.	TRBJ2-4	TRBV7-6	CASTPTLSSGRGKNIQYF	TGTGCCAGCACCCCAACCCTCTCTAGCGGGAGAGGCAAAAACATTCAGTACTTC
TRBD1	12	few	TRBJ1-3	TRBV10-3	CAISDREDTIYF	TGTGCCATCAGCGACAGGGAGGACACCATATATTTT
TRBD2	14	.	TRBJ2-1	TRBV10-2	CASGLAGKRDEQFF	TGCGCCAGCGGTTTAGCGGGGAAGAGGGATGAGCAGTTCTTC
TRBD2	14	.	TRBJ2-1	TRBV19	CASRQAGGPNEQFF	TGTGCCAGTAGACAAGCGGGAGGGCCAAATGAGCAGTTCTTC
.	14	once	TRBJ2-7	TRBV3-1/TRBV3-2	CASSRDQPGYEQYF	TGTGCCAGCAGCAGGGACCAGCCGGGCTACGAGCAGTACTTC
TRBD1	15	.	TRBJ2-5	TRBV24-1	CATSEPRGSQETQYF	TGTGCCACCAGTGAGCCCAGGGGGAGCCAAGAGACCCAGTACTTC
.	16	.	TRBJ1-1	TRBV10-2	CASSGPSTRRGTEAFF	TGCGCCAGCAGTGGGCCCTCGACACGGCGAGGGACTGAAGCTTTCTTT
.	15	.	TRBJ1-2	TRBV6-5	CASSYEGVGSYGYTF	TGTGCCAGCAGTTACGAGGGGGTGGGGAGCTATGGCTACACCTTC
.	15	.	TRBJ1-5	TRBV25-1	CASSASGTLNQPQHF	TGTGCCAGCAGTGCCTCCGGGACCCTCAATCAGCCCCAGCATTTT
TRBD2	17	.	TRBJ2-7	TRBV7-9	CASSRGVAGGSSYEQYF	TGTGCCAGCAGCCGAGGGGTTGCGGGAGGCTCCTCCTACGAGCAGTACTTC
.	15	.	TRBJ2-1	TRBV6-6	CASSYSIAGGLKQFF	TGTGCCAGCAGTTACTCGATTGCTGGGGGACTCAAGCAGTTCTTC
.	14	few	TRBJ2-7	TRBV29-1	CSVFLGTSTYEQYF	TGCAGCGTTTTTTTGGGGACCAGTACCTACGAGCAGTACTTC
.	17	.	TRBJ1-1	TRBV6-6	CASSPRARGYMNTEAFF	TGTGCCAGCAGTCCCAGGGCACGCGGCTACATGAACACTGAAGCTTTCTTT
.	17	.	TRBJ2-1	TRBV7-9	CASSQDKDIRPYNEQFF	TGTGCCAGCAGCCAAGACAAGGACATTCGGCCATACAATGAGCAGTTCTTC
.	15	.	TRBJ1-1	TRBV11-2	CASSPPPGANTEAFF	TGTGCCAGCAGCCCCCCTCCGGGGGCGAACACTGAAGCTTTCTTT